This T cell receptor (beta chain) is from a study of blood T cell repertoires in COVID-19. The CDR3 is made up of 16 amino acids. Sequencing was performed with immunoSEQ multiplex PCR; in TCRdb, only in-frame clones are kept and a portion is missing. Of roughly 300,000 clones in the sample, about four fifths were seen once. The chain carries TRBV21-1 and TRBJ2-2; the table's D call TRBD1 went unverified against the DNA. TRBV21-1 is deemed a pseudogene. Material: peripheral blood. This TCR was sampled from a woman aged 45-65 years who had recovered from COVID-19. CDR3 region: CASSRTRDRNTGELFF. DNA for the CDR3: TGTGCCAGCAGCAGAACCCGGGACAGAAACACCGGGGAGCTGTTTTTT.